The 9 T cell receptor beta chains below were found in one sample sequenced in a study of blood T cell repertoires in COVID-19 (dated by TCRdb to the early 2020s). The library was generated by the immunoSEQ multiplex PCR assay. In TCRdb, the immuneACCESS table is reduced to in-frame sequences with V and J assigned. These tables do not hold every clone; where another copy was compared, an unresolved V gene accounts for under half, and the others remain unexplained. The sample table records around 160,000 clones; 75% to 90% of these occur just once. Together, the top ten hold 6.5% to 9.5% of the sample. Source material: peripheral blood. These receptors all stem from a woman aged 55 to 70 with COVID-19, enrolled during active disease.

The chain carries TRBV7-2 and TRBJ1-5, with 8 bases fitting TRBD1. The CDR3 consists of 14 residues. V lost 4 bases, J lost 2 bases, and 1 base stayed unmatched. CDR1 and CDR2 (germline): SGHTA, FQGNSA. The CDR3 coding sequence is TGTGCCAGCAGCTGGACAGGGCGCAATCAGCCCCAGCATTTT. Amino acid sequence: CASSWTGRNQPQHF.

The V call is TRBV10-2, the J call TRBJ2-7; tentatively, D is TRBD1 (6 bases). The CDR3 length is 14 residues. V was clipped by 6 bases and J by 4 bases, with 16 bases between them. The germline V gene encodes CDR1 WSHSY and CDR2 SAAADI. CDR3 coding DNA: TGCGCCAGCAGGCGGTCAGGGGAATCGTACGAGCAGTACTTC. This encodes CASRRSGESYEQYF.

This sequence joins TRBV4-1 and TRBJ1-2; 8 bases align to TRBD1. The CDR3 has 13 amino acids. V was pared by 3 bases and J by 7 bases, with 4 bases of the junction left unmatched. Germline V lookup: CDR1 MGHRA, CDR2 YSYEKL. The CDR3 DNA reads TGCGCCAGCAGCCAGCGGACAGGGATTGGCTACACCTTC. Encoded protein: CASSQRTGIGYTF.

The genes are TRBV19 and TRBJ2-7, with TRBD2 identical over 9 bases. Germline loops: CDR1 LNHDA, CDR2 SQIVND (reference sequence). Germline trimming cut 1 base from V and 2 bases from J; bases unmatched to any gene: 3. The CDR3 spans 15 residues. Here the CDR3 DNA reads TGTGCCAGTAGTATAGGTAGCGGGGGCCCCTACGAGCAGTACTTC. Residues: CASSIGSGGPYEQYF.

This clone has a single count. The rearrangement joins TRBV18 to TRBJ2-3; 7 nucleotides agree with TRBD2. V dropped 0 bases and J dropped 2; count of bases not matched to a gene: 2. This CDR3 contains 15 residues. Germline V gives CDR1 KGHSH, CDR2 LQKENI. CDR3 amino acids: CASSPPSGSTDTQYF. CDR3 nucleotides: TGTGCCAGCTCACCACCTAGCGGGTCCACAGATACGCAGTATTTT.

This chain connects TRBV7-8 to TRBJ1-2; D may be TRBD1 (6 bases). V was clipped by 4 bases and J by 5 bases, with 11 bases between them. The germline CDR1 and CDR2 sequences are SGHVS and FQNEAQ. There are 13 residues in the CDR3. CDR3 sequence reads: CASSWSGEYGYTF. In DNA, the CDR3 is TGTGCCAGCAGCTGGTCAGGGGAGTATGGCTACACCTTC. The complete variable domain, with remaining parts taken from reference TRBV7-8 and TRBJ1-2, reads GAGVSQSPRYKVAKRGQDVALRCDPISGHVSLFWYQQALGQGPEFLTYFQNEAQLDKSGLPSDRFFAERPEGSVSTLKIQRTQQEDSAVYLCASSWSGEYGYTFGSGTRLTVV.

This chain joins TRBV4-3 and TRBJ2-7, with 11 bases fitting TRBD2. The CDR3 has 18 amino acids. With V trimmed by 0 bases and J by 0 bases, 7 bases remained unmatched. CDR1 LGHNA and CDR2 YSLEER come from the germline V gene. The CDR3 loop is CASSQDQVLAGASYEQYF. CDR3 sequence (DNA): TGCGCCAGCAGCCAAGATCAGGTACTAGCGGGGGCCTCCTACGAGCAGTACTTC.

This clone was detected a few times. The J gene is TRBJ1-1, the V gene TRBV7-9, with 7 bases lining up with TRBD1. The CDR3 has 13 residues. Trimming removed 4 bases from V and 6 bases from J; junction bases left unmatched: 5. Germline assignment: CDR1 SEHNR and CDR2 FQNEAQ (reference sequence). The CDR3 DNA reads TGTGCCAGCAGCTACGACAGGGTGTCTGAAGCTTTCTTT. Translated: CASSYDRVSEAFF.

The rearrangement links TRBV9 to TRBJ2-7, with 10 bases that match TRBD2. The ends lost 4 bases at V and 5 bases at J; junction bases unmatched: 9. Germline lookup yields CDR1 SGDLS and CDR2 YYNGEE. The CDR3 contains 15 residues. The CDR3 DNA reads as TGTGCCAGCAGCTTCTTCGCTAGCGGGGGAAACGAGCAGTACTTC. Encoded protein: CASSFFASGGNEQYF.